This T cell receptor beta chain was captured by sequencing in a study of molecular identifiers for immune sequencing clone quantification. This clonotype has ten or more counts. The germline CDR1 and CDR2 sequences are DFQATT and SNEGSKA (reference sequence). V was clipped by 5 bases and J by 1 base, with 16 bases between them. The CDR3 length is 15 residues. TCRdb itself ran the PCR reads through MiXCR, one entry per CDR3 protein. Here the sample spans around 40,000 distinct CDR3 sequences, approximately 19% being singletons. The chain has TRBV20-1 and TRBJ2-3; weak D call: TRBD1 (6 bases). The sequenced material came from naive CD8+ T cells from blood, with Jurkat cell RNA spiked in. This sample's subset: FACS-sorted CD8+CD4-CCR7+CD45RA+ naive T cells. The TCR originated in a human donor in good health. Some libraries in this study had Jurkat cell RNA spiked in. The CDR3 here is CSAVYRAVGTDTQYF. The CDR3 DNA reads as TGCAGTGCTGTATACAGGGCGGTGGGCACAGATACGCAGTATTTT.